Presented here are 14 T cell receptor beta chains from one specimen sequenced in a study of naive and memory T cell subsets. An equimolar mix of two oligonucleotides served as the beta constant-region primer for TRBC1 and TRBC2. TCRdb passed the UMI-ligation and nested PCR reads through MiXCR, listing each CDR3 protein once. There are approximately 140,000 distinct CDR3 sequences in the sample; 15% to 20% occur only once, and more than 0.13% lies in the top ten. Material: naive CD4+ T cells from blood. The receptors come from a human donor in good health.

In DNA form, the CDR3 reads TGCGCCAGCAGCCAAGAGGGGACCCGCTACGAGCAGTACTTC. Translated, it gives CASSQEGTRYEQYF. The chain recombines TRBV4-3 with TRBJ2-7; the D gene could be TRBD1 or TRBD2 (5 bases each). The length of the CDR3 is 14 residues. Germline values: CDR1 LGHNA, CDR2 YSLEER. V lost 0 bases and J lost 3, with 9 bases in between.

The chain combines TRBV28 with TRBJ2-4, with 8 bases identical to TRBD2. V gave up 8 bases and J gave up 1 base; unmatched junction bases: 19. The CDR3 has 19 residues. Germline lookup yields CDR1 MDHEN and CDR2 SYDVKM. The CDR3 DNA sequence: TGTGCCAGCGCAACTTATGCAGCCGACAGCGGGAGTGCCAAAAACATTCAGTACTTC. Protein product: CASATYAADSGSAKNIQYF.

The table lists this clonotype with a few counts. The chain employs TRBV18 and TRBJ2-7, with D perhaps matching TRBD1 (6 bases). Germline assignment: CDR1 KGHSH and CDR2 LQKENI. This CDR3 has 14 amino acids. V was pared by 2 bases and J by 1 base, with 9 bases between. CDR3 region: CASSPETGSYEQYF. The CDR3 nucleotides are TGTGCCAGCTCACCAGAGACAGGATCCTACGAGCAGTACTTC.

This clonotype was counted between two and nine times. The J gene is TRBJ2-2, the V gene TRBV12-3 or TRBV12-4; possibly TRBD2 for D (6 bases). CDR3 size: 15 residues. Trimming pared 7 bases from V and 0 bases from J, leaving 12 bases between. CDR3 sequence: CASTFGLTNTGELFF. CDR3 DNA: TGTGCCAGCACCTTCGGACTAACGAACACCGGGGAGCTGTTTTTT.

This clonotype occurred many times. The J gene is TRBJ2-7, the V gene TRBV29-1; 7 bases line up with TRBD1. CDR1 is SQVTM, CDR2 ANQGSEA, per germline. CDR3 length: 12 amino acids. V lost 7 bases to trimming and J lost 5 bases; unmatched junction nucleotides: 8. CDR3: CSAYRGLDEQYF. As DNA, the CDR3 is TGCAGCGCCTACAGGGGTCTGGACGAGCAGTACTTC.

This clonotype was detected only a few times. The J gene is TRBJ2-5, the V gene TRBV12-3 or TRBV12-4, with D unclear. The CDR3 consists of 14 residues. V shed 3 bases and J shed 5 bases, with 13 bases lying between them. The CDR3 region is CASSFGVRIETQYF. CDR3 DNA sequence: TGTGCCAGCAGTTTTGGGGTGAGAATTGAGACCCAGTACTTC.

This chain's CDR3 is CATTRVANTGELFF. Written as DNA, the CDR3 is TGTGCCACCACAAGGGTTGCGAACACCGGGGAGCTGTTTTTT. The rearrangement joins TRBV6-2 or TRBV6-3 to TRBJ2-2; D is unresolved. Per germline, CDR1 MNHEY and CDR2 SVGEGT. Trimming stripped 10 bases from V and 0 bases from J, with 12 bases between. The CDR3 sequence is 14 residues long.

This clonotype has only a few counts. The chain joins TRBV30 to TRBJ2-3; the D gene is possibly TRBD1 (5 bases). V was cut by 2 bases and J by 5 bases, with 11 bases left in between. Germline V gives CDR1 GTSNPN, CDR2 SVGIG (reference sequence). CDR3 length equals 13 residues. CDR3 amino acids: CAWSFDRRDTQYF. DNA for the CDR3: TGTGCCTGGAGTTTCGACAGAAGAGATACGCAGTATTTT.

This clonotype was observed many times. The rearrangement uses TRBV12-3 or TRBV12-4 and TRBJ1-1, with unresolved D. The CDR3 is 11 amino acids. Trimming removed 7 bases from V and 1 base from J, with 4 bases in between. The DNA for the CDR3 is TGTGCCAGCATACAGAACACTGAAGCTTTCTTT. It translates to CASIQNTEAFF.

CDR3 in DNA: TGCAGTGCCATTGGGAGAGTCGATACGCAGTATTTT. This translates into CSAIGRVDTQYF. The genes are TRBV20-1 and TRBJ2-3; D possibly corresponds to TRBD2 (5 bases). The CDR3 loop spans 12 amino acids. Trimming removed 6 bases from V and 6 bases from J, with 13 bases in between. Germline V gives CDR1 DFQATT, CDR2 SNEGSKA (reference sequence).

This clonotype was counted only a few times. In DNA, the CDR3 is TGCGCCAGCAGCGTGAAGACAGGGCTTAACATTCAGTACTTC. Protein product: CASSVKTGLNIQYF. This rearrangement joins TRBV5-1 to TRBJ2-4; 7 positions match TRBD1. J gave up 7 bases and V 4 bases, and 8 bases lay outside the gene matches. CDR1 is SGHRS, CDR2 YFSETQ, per germline. CDR3 length: 14 residues.

The chain couples TRBV6-5 to TRBJ1-2, with D maybe TRBD1 (5 bases). Germline values: CDR1 MNHEY, CDR2 SVGAGI. The germline V and J ends were trimmed by 4 bases and 2 bases, with 17 bases remaining between them. The CDR3 has 16 residues. CDR3 sequence (DNA): TGTGCCAGCAGTTCCGCCCGGGGGAGATCCAACTATGGCTACACCTTC. This gives the protein CASSSARGRSNYGYTF.

This clonotype was found many times. This rearrangement joins TRBV20-1 to TRBJ2-1, with D hard to call. This CDR3 comprises 15 residues. V was shortened by 0 bases and J by 0 bases, with 9 bases between the two germline ends. From germline, CDR1 is DFQATT and CDR2 SNEGSKA (reference sequence). CDR3 in DNA: TGCAGTGCTAGAGATGAAGCCACCTCCTACAATGAGCAGTTCTTC. This encodes CSARDEATSYNEQFF.

The chain combines TRBV28 with TRBJ2-7; 8 bases map to TRBD1. This CDR3 has 14 amino acids. The V gene end was trimmed by 3 bases and the J gene end by 6 bases; junction bases not matched to a gene: 7. Germline V CDR1 and CDR2: MDHEN, SYDVKM. The CDR3 here is CASSLAQGGFEQYF. CDR3 coding DNA: TGTGCCAGCAGTTTGGCACAGGGGGGTTTCGAGCAGTACTTC. The full variable domain, its missing parts supplied by reference TRBV28 and TRBJ2-7, is DVKVTQSSRYLVKRTGEKVFLECVQDMDHENMFWYRQDPGLGLRLIYFSYDVKMKEKGDIPEGYSVSREKKERFSLILESASTNQTSMYLCASSLAQGGFEQYFGPGTRLTVT.